This paragraph reports one T cell receptor (beta chain). This specimen comes from a study of blood T cell repertoires in COVID-19. Sequencing was performed with immunoSEQ multiplex PCR; in TCRdb, only in-frame clones are kept and a portion is missing. Of a few hundred thousand clones listed, 88% are singletons. The CDR3 totals 15 residues. Germline values: CDR1 MNHEY, CDR2 SVGAGI. V shed 5 bases and J shed 7 bases, with 15 bases lying between them. The rearrangement links TRBV6-5 to TRBJ1-6, with TRBD1 as a possible D gene (6 bases). Sequenced sample: peripheral blood. The receptor's source is a man between 18 and 35 years old with active or convalescent COVID-19. The CDR3: CASSPRDTWNSPLHF. As DNA, the CDR3 is TGTGCCAGCAGTCCCCGGGACACGTGGAATTCACCCCTCCACTTT.